The 6 T cell receptor beta chains below come from one sample, sequenced in a study of shared clonotypes between healthy human individuals. Sequenced by immunoSEQ multiplex PCR; TCRdb stores in-frame clones only, minus some. Among roughly 1.5 million clones listed, 98% were seen once. The source material was naive CD4+ T cells sorted from blood. The subset denotes: CD45RA+ positively selected. The receptors shown here come from a man aged 25 to 40 in good health.

The CDR3 nucleotides are TGCGCCAGCCGATGGGATACCTACGAGCAGTACTTC. Its protein is CASRWDTYEQYF. The chain links TRBV10-2 to TRBJ2-7; D remains ambiguous. The ends were cut back, 8 bases at V and 2 bases at J, with 10 bases in the middle. Germline values: CDR1 WSHSY, CDR2 SAAADI. CDR3 size: 12 residues.

V and J are TRBV28 and TRBJ2-7, with 10 bases identical to TRBD2. Germline CDR1 reads MDHEN; CDR2 reads SYDVKM. The CDR3 consists of 15 residues. The V segment lost 6 bases and the J segment 3 bases; nucleotides outside the gene matches: 8. The CDR3 protein is CASRPLAGRGYEQYF. For the CDR3, the DNA is TGTGCCAGCAGACCACTAGCGGGAAGAGGCTACGAGCAGTACTTC.

V usage is TRBV27 and J usage is TRBJ2-1; D is perhaps TRBD1 (5 bases). Germline assignment: CDR1 MNHEY and CDR2 SMNVEV (reference sequence). Trimming left V 5 bases short and J 10 bases short, with 21 bases between. The CDR3 length is 15 residues. The CDR3 DNA reads as TGTGCCAGCAGTCAAGGACATTTTTCACCCCCGGAGCAGTTCTTC. Amino acids: CASSQGHFSPPEQFF.

The chain recombines TRBV5-4 with TRBJ1-2; 8 bases map to TRBD1. This CDR3 is built from 17 residues. V gave up 3 bases and J gave up 6 bases; unmatched junction bases: 16. Germline CDR1 is SGHNT and CDR2 is YYREEE (reference sequence). CDR3 in amino acids: CASSSPGQGGRGDGYTF. The CDR3 bases are TGTGCCAGCAGCTCTCCCGGACAGGGAGGAAGGGGCGATGGCTACACCTTC.

This chain joins TRBV2 and TRBJ2-5; TRBD1 matches 10 bases. The CDR3 loop spans 14 amino acids. Trimming took 4 bases from V and 5 from J; bases not matched to a gene: 4. Germline V CDR1 and CDR2: SNHLY, FYNNEI. The CDR3: CASSVDRGGETQYF. The CDR3 DNA follows: TGTGCCAGCAGTGTGGACAGGGGGGGGGAGACCCAGTACTTC.

This chain joins TRBV7-2 and TRBJ2-6; no reliable D call. The germline V and J ends were trimmed by 7 bases and 0 bases, with 7 bases remaining between them. Per the germline V gene, CDR1 is SGHTA and CDR2 is FQGNSA. The CDR3 is made up of 14 amino acids. The CDR3 DNA reads as TGTGCCAGCACCCGTCCCTCTGGGGCCAACGTCCTGACTTTC. Translation gives CASTRPSGANVLTF.